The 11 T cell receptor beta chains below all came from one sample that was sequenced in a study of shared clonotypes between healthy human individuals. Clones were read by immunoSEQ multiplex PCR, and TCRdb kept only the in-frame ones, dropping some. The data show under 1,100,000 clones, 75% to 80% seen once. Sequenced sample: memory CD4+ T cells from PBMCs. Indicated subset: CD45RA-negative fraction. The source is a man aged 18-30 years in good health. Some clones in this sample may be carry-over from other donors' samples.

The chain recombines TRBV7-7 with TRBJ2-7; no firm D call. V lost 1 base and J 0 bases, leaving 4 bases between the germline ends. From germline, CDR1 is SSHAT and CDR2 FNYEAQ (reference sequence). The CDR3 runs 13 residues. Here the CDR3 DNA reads TGTGCCAGCAGCTTAGGGCCCTCCTACGAGCAGTACTTC. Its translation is CASSLGPSYEQYF.

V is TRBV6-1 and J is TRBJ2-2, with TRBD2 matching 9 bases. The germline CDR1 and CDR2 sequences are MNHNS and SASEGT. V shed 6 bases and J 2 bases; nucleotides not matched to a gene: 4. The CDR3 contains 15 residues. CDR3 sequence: CASSPSGANTGELFF. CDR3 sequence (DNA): TGTGCCAGCAGCCCTAGCGGGGCAAACACCGGGGAGCTGTTTTTT.

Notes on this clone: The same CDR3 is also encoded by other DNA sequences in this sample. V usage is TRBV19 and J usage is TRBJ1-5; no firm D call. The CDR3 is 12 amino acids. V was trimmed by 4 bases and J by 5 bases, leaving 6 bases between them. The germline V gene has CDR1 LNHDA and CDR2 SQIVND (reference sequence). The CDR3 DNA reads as TGTGCCAGTAGTAAGGGATATCAGCCCCAGCATTTT. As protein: CASSKGYQPQHF.

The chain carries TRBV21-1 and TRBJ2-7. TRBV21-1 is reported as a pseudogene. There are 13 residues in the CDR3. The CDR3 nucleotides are TGTGCCAGCAAGGCCGGCACCACCTACGAGCAGTACTTC. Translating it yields CASKAGTTYEQYF.

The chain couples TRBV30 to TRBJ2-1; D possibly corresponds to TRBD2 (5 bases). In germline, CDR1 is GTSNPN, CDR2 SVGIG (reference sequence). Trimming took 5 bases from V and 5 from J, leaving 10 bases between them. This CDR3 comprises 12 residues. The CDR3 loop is CAWGSAHNEQFF. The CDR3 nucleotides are TGTGCCTGGGGGAGTGCCCACAATGAGCAGTTCTTC.

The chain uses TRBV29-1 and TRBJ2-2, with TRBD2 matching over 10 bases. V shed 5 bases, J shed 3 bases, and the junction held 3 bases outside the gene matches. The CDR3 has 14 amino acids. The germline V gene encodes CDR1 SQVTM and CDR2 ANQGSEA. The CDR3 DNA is TGCAGCGTTCTAAGCGGGAGGGACACCGGGGAGCTGTTTTTT. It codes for CSVLSGRDTGELFF.

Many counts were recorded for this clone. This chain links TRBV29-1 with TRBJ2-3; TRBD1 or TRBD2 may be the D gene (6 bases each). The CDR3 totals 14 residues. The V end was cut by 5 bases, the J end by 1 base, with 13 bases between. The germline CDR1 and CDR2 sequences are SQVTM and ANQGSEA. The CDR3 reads CSVLGGRGTDTQYF. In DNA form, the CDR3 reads TGCAGCGTTCTCGGGGGCAGGGGCACAGATACGCAGTATTTT.

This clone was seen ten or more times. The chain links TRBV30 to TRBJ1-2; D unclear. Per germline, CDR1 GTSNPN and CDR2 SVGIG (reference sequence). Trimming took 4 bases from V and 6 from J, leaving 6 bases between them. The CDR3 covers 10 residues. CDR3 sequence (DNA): TGTGCCTGGATGGGCAATGGCTACACCTTC. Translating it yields CAWMGNGYTF.

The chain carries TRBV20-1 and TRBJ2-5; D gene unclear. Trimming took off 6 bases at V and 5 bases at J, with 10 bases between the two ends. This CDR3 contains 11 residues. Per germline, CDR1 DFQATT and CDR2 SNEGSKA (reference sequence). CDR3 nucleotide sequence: TGCAGTGCCCTAAAAGGCGAGACCCAGTACTTC. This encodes CSALKGETQYF.

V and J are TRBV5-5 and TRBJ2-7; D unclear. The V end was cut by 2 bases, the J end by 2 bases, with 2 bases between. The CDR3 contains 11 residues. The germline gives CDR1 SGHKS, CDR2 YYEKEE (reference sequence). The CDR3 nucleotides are TGTGCCAGCAGCTTAACCTACGAGCAGTACTTC. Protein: CASSLTYEQYF.

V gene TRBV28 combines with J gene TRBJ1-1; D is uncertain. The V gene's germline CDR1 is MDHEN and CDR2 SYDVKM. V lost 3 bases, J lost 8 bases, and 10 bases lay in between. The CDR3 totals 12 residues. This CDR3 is CASSFGLSEAFF. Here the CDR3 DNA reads TGTGCCAGCAGTTTCGGGTTATCAGAAGCTTTCTTT.